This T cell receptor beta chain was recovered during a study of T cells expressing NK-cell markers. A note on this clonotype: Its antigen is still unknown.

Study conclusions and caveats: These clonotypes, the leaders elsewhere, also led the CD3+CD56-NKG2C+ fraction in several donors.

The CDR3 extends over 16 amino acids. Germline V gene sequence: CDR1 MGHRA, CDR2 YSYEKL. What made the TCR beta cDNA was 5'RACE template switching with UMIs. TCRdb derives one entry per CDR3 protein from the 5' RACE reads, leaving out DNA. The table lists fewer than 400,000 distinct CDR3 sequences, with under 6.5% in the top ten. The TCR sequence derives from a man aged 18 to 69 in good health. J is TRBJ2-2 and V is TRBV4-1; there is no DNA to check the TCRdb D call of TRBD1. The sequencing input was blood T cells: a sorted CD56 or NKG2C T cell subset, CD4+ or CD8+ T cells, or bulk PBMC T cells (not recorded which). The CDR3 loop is CASSKTGGADTGELFF.